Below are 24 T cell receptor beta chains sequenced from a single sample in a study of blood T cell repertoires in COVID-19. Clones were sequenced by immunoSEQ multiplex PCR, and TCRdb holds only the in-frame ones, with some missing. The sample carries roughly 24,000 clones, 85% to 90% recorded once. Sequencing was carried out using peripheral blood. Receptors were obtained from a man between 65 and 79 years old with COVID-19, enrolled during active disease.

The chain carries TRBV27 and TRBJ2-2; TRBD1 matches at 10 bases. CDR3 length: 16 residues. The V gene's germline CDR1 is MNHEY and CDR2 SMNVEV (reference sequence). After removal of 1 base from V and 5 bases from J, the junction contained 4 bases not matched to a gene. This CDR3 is CASSLYGQGGTGELFF. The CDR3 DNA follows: TGTGCCAGCAGTTTATATGGACAGGGGGGGACCGGGGAGCTGTTTTTT.

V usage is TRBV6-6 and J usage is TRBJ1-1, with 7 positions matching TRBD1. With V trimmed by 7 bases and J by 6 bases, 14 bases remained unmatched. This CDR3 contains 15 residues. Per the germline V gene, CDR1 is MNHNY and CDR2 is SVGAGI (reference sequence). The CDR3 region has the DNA TGTGCCAGCACCCCTCTCGAGAGGGGGCTACCTGAAGCTTTCTTT. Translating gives CASTPLERGLPEAFF.

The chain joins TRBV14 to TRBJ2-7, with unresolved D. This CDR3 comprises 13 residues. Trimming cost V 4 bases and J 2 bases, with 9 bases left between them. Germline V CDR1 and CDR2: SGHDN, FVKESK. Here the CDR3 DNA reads TGTGCCAGCAGCCCGACAAGGACCTACGAGCAGTACTTC. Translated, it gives CASSPTRTYEQYF.

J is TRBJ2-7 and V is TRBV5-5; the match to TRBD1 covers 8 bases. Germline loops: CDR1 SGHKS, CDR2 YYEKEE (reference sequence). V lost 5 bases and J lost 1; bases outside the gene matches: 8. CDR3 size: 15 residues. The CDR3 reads CASSWGQERSYEQYF. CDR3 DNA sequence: TGTGCCAGCAGTTGGGGACAGGAGAGATCCTACGAGCAGTACTTC.

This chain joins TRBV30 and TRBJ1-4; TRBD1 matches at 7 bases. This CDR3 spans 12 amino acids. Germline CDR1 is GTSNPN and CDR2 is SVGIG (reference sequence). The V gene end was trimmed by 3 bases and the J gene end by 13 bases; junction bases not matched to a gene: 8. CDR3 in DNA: TGTGCCTGGAGGCCCACAGGGGCCCGACTGTTTTTT. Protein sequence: CAWRPTGARLFF. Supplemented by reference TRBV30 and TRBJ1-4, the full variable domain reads SQTIHQWPATLVQPVGSPLSLECTVEGTSNPNLYWYRQAAGRGLQLLFYSVGIGQISSEVPQNLSASRPQDRQFILSSKKLLLSDSGFYLCAWRPTGARLFFGSGTQLSVL.

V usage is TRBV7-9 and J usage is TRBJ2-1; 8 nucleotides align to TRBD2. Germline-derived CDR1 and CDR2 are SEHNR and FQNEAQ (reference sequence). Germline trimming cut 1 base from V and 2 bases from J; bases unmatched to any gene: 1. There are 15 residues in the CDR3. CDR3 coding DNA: TGTGCCAGCAGCTTAGGAGCGGGAGCCTACAATGAGCAGTTCTTC. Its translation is CASSLGAGAYNEQFF.

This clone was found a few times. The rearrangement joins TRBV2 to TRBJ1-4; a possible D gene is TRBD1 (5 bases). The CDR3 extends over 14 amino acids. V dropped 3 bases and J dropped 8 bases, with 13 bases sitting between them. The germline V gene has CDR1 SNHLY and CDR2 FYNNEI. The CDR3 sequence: CASSDPGEGEKLFF. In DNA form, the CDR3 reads TGTGCCAGCAGTGATCCGGGAGAGGGGGAAAAACTGTTTTTT.

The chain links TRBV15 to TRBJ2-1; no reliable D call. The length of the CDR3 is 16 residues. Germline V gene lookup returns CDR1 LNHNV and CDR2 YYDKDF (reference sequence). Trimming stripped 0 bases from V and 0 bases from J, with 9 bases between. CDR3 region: CATSRDLASSYNEQFF. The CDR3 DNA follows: TGTGCCACCAGCAGAGATTTGGCAAGCTCCTACAATGAGCAGTTCTTC. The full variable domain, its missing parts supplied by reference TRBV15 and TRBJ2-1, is DAMVIQNPRYQVTQFGKPVTLSCSQTLNHNVMYWYQQKSSQAPKLLFHYYDKDFNNEADTPDNFQSRRPNTSFCFLDIRSPGLGDTAMYLCATSRDLASSYNEQFFGPGTRLTVL.

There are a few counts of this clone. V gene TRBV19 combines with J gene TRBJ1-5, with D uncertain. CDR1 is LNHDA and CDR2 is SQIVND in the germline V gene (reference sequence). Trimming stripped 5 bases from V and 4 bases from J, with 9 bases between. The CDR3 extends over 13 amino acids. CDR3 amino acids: CASSRLINQPQHF. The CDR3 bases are TGTGCCAGTAGTCGGTTAATAAATCAGCCCCAGCATTTT.

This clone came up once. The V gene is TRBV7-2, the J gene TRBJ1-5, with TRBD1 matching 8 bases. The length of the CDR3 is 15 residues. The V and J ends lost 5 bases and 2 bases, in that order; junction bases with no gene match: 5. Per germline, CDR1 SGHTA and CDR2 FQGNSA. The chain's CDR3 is CASSLDRGGNQPQHF. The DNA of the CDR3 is TGTGCCAGCAGCCTTGACAGGGGCGGCAATCAGCCCCAGCATTTT. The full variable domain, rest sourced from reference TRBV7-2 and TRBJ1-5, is GAGVSQSPSNKVTEKGKDVELRCDPISGHTALYWYRQSLGQGLEFLIYFQGNSAPDKSGLPSDRFSAERTGGSVSTLTIQRTQQEDSAVYLCASSLDRGGNQPQHFGDGTRLSIL.

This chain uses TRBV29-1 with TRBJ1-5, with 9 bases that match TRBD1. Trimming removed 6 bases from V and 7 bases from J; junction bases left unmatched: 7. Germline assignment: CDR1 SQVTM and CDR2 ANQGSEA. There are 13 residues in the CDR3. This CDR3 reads CSVLQGANQPQHF. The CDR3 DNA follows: TGCAGCGTCTTACAGGGGGCTAACCAGCCCCAGCATTTT. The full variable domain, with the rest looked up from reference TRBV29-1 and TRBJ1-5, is SAVISQKPSRDICQRGTSLTIQCQVDSQVTMMFWYRQQPGQSLTLIATANQGSEATYESGFVIDKFPISRPNLTFSTLTVSNMSPEDSSIYLCSVLQGANQPQHFGDGTRLSIL.

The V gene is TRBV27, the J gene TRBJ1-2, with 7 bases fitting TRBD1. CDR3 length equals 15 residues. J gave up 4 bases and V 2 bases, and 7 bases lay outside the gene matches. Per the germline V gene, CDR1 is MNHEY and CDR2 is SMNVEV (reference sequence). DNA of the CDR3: TGTGCCAGCAGTTTAGTAGGGGGCGAGGGCTATGGCTACACCTTC. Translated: CASSLVGGEGYGYTF.

CDR3 DNA: TGTGCCAGCAGCCGCGCTTCGGGGAGCGGCTCCTACGAGCAGTACTTC. Its translation is CASSRASGSGSYEQYF. The V call is TRBV14, the J call TRBJ2-7; a possible D gene is TRBD2 (5 bases). Germline V gene data show CDR1 as SGHDN and CDR2 as FVKESK. V was pared by 4 bases and J by 0 bases, with 16 bases between. The CDR3 sequence is 16 residues long.

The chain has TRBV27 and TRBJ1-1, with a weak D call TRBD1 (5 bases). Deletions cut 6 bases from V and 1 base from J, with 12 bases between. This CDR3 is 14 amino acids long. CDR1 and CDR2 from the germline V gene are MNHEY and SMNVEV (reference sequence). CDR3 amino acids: CASRTGLRNTEAFF. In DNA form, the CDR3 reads TGTGCCAGCAGGACGGGACTTCGGAACACTGAAGCTTTCTTT.

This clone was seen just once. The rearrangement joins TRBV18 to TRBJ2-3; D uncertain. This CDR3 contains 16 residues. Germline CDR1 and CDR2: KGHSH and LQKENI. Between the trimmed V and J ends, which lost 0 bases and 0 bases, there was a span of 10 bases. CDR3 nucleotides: TGTGCCAGCTCACCACCGAGAGTTAGAAGCACAGATACGCAGTATTTT. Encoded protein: CASSPPRVRSTDTQYF. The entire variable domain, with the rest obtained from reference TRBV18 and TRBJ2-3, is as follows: NAGVMQNPRHLVRRRGQEARLRCSPMKGHSHVYWYRQLPEEGLKFMVYLQKENIIDESGMPKERFSAEFPKEGPSILRIQQVVRGDSAAYFCASSPPRVRSTDTQYFGPGTRLTVL.

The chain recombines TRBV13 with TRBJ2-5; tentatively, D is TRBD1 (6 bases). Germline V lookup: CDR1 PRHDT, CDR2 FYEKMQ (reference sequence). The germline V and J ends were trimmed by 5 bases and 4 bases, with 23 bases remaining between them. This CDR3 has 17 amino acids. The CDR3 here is CASSPRLAGAVRETQYF. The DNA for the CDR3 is TGTGCCAGCAGCCCTCGCTTGGCAGGGGCGGTGCGAGAGACCCAGTACTTC. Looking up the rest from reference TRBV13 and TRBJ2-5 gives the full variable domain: AAGVIQSPRHLIKEKRETATLKCYPIPRHDTVYWYQQGPGQDPQFLISFYEKMQSDKGSIPDRFSAQQFSDYHSELNMSSLELGDSALYFCASSPRLAGAVRETQYFGPGTRLLVL.

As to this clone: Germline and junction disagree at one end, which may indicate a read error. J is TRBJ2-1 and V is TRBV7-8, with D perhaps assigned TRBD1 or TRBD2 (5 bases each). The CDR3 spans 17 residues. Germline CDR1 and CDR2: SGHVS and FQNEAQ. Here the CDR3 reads CASSLASRVRSYNEQFF. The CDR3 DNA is TGTGCCAGCAGCCTAGCATCCAGGGTACGGTCCTACAATGAGCAGTTCTTC.

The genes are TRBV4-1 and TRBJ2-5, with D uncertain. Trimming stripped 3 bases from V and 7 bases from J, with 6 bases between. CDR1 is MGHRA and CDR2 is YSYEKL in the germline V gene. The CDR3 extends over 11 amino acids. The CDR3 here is CASSQSGTQYF. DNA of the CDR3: TGCGCCAGCAGCCAGTCAGGGACCCAGTACTTC.

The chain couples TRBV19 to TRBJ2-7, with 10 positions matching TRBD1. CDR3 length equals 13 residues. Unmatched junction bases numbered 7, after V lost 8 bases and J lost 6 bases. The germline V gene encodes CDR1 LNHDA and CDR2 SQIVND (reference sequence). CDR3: CASSGTGAAEQYF. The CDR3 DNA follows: TGTGCCAGTTCCGGGACAGGGGCTGCCGAGCAGTACTTC.

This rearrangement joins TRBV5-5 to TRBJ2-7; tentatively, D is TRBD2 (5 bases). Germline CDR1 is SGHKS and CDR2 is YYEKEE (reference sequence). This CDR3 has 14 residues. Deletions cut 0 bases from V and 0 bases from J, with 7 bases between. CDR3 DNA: TGTGCCAGCAGCTTGGGGCGGGCCTCCTACGAGCAGTACTTC. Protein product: CASSLGRASYEQYF.

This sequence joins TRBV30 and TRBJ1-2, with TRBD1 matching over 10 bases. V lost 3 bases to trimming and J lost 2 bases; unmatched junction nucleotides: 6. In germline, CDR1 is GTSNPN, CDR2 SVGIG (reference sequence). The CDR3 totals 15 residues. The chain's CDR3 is CAWRGTGVVNYGYTF. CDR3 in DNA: TGTGCCTGGAGGGGGACAGGGGTGGTGAACTATGGCTACACCTTC. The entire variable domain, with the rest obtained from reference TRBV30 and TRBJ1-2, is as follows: SQTIHQWPATLVQPVGSPLSLECTVEGTSNPNLYWYRQAAGRGLQLLFYSVGIGQISSEVPQNLSASRPQDRQFILSSKKLLLSDSGFYLCAWRGTGVVNYGYTFGSGTRLTVV.

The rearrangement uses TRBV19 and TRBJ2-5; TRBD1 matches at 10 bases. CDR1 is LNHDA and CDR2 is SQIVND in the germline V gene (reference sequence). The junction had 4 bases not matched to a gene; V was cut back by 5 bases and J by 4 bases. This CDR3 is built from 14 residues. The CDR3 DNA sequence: TGTGCCAGTAGTTTGGACAGGGGGGCAGAGACCCAGTACTTC. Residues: CASSLDRGAETQYF.

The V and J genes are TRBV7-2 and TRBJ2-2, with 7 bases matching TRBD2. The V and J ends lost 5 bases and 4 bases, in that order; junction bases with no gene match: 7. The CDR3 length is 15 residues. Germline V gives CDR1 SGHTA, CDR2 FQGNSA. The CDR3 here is CASSRRGGGTGELFF. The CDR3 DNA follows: TGTGCCAGCAGCCGGCGGGGCGGGGGCACCGGGGAGCTGTTTTTT.

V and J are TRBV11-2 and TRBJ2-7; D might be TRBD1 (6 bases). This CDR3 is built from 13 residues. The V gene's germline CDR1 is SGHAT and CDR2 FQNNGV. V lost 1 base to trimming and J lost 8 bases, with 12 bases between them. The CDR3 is CASSLGQGFQQYF. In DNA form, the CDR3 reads TGTGCCAGCAGCTTAGGGCAGGGGTTCCAGCAGTACTTC.